This is a list of T cell receptor beta chains from one sample in a study of T cell responses to AZD1222 COVID-19 vaccine. Libraries were prepared by immunoSEQ multiplex PCR; TCRdb keeps only in-frame clonotypes and omits some of them. The sample consists of 150,000 to 200,000 clones, around 92% of them appearing once. The sequencing used peripheral blood, collected on day 0 of AZD1222 vaccination. The receptors shown here come from an adult in good health. Each CDR3 is given with its conserved first and last residue.

TRBJ2-2,TRBV6-2/TRBV6-3,CASTYQGKAGELFF
TRBJ1-6,TRBV3-1/TRBV3-2,CASSQGRTGQTPLHF
TRBJ2-1,TRBV4-2,CASSPRTGRTGEQFF
TRBJ1-1,TRBV29-1,CSVAGSPTTEAFF
TRBJ1-5,TRBV19,CASSQGTVSNQPQHF
TRBJ1-2,TRBV5-1,CASSLDLGREGYTF
TRBJ1-1,TRBV11-1,CASSPAVGTEAFF
TRBJ1-5,TRBV2,CASSKDAGNQPQHF
TRBJ2-7,TRBV11-3,CASSTHRGSYEQYF
TRBJ2-2,TRBV30,CAWSGGSGTGELFF
TRBJ1-1,TRBV29-1,CSGLTGDTEAFF
TRBJ2-7,TRBV7-2,CASSLQRYEQYF
TRBJ2-2,TRBV7-9,CASSLQDPRTGELFF
TRBJ2-2,TRBV7-9,CASSPDRNTGELFF
TRBJ2-3,TRBV6-1,CASSERQGWADTQYF
TRBJ2-2,TRBV25-1,CASQSGTHNGELFF
TRBJ1-5,TRBV2,CASRTSEEPQHF
TRBJ2-5,TRBV4-3,CASSQNRGGETQYF
TRBJ1-5,TRBV18,CASSQDRDQPQHF
TRBJ1-4,TRBV9,CASSVGSTTNEKLFF
TRBJ1-2,TRBV12-5,CASGLVRGPNTGPYGYTF
TRBJ2-7,TRBV27,CASSFRDSYEQYF
TRBJ1-3,TRBV18,CASSRAGSTGNTIYF
TRBJ2-2,TRBV12-5,CASGYVPGELFF
TRBJ1-5,TRBV24-1,CATSESGQFSNQPQHF
TRBJ1-5,TRBV28,CASSLPGDKWQPQHF
TRBJ1-5,TRBV5-6,CASTGSGGIGQPQHF
TRBJ1-1,TRBV7-9,CASSLMGTLDTEAFF